The T cell receptor beta chain described here comes from a study of T-cell memory formation after mild COVID-19 (dated by TCRdb to 2020 to 2022). In the study overall: TCR sequence clusters from the two donors were found to be largely donor specific. The cohort was made up of two young adult volunteers, one female and one male, who were previously healthy. In two donors, T-cell clones that expanded and contracted after mild COVID-19 were followed by sequencing TCRalpha and TCRbeta repertoires longitudinally. On the study overall, not on this receptor specifically: The study covered only a couple of mild cases, and larger cohorts including severe cases with pre-infection samples were considered necessary. Some responding clones were found in pre-infection memory, which suggests that pre-existing cross-reactive memory T cells took part in the SARS-CoV-2 response. Clones contracting from day 15 to 85 had balanced CD4/CD8 phenotypes, while a second wave expanding from day 15 to 37 was biased towards CD4+. Contracting CD4+ clones were located mainly in the CM and EM memory subsets, whereas CD8+ clones were found to be enriched in EMRA. SARS-CoV-2 specificity was not confirmed for the second-wave clones peaking on day 37.

PBMCs were isolated by Ficoll-Paque density gradient centrifugation. Clipping removes 5 bases from V and 4 bases from J, with 11 as the unmatched junction base count. Its CDR3 holds 15 amino acids, cysteine through phenylalanine. The entry retains the CDR3 DNA only, 45 bases that are in frame from base 1. The germline V gene (reference sequence) specifies DFQATT as CDR1 and SNEGSKA as CDR2. Reads for this sample came from an Illumina NovaSeq 6000. cDNA libraries for TCRalpha and TCRbeta were prepared by 5'RACE using constant-segment primers, with sample barcodes and unique molecular identifiers added. RNA was extracted from every sample with Trizol reagent. Amplification of the libraries took two PCR steps, and the second step added a second sample barcode plus Illumina TruSeq adapters. Libraries were sequenced on an Illumina NovaSeq with 2 x 150 bp paired-end reads. Per the source publication's procedure: Reads were demultiplexed and collapsed into UMI-guided consensus sequences with migec v1.2.7. Using mixcr v2.1.11, UMI consensuses were aligned to TRA and TRB V and J templates and then assembled into clonotypes. Clonotypes were classified as expanded or contracted when called significant by both edgeR and NoisET, with noise models trained on biological replicates. For edgeR calls, the thresholds were a false discovery rate-adjusted p below 0.01 and a log2 fold-change of 1. As an exploratory analysis of dynamics, max-normalized trajectories of the 1000 most abundant clonotypes were examined with PCA combined with hierarchical clustering. Each responding clone was given a CD4 or CD8 phenotype based on the CD4+ and CD8+ repertoires, which had been sequenced separately. TCRdb reran the public reads through fastp at Q25 and MiXCR, keeping productive beta chains. Under each unique CDR3 protein, matching rows form one entry showing the most common genes and DNA. It is TCRdb's table, rather than the study itself, that gives the V and J calls and clone size. Recorded for this sample are 150,000 to 200,000 distinct CDR3 sequences; 10% to 15% of them occurred a single time. Approximately 3.3% of the sample is in the top ten clones.

This clonotype was detected a few times. What this receptor recognizes is not known. Qualities for individual bases were not recorded, and no much larger clone is one base off. This TCR derives from a man between 18 and 35 years old who had mild COVID-19 (a few samples of this study predate the infection). The sample titles of this study are shuffled in the database, so cell type and time point are left out; the donor was told from shared clones. The rearranged chain carries TRBV20-1 and TRBJ2-5; TRBD1 fits 9 bases in the junction. Sequenced input: PBMCs or a T cell subset sorted from them (not recorded which). The nucleotide sequence reads as follows: TGCAGTGCTGCCCACGCGACAGGGGGGGCAGAGACCCAGTACTTC. It translates as CSAAHATGGAETQYF.